These 9 T cell receptor beta chains came from one sample sequenced in a study of blood T cells in healthy people across ages. Primed by a sample-barcoded 5' primer and a J-beta primer mix, a second PCR proceeded for 7 to 11 cycles. Each CDR3 protein gets one entry after TCRdb re-called the 5' RACE reads with MiXCR. The sample holds about 780,000 distinct CDR3 sequences, about half seen once. Sequenced input: blood. These receptors came from an older man in good health.

This clonotype was seen more than once but under ten times. The chain combines TRBV29-1 with TRBJ2-1, with TRBD2 as a possible D gene (6 bases). Matching the DNA end better, TRBJ2-7 makes the J call doubtful. Germline CDR1 reads SQVTM; CDR2 reads ANQGSEA. This CDR3 comprises 13 residues. The CDR3: CSARDSTYNEQYF. CDR3 nucleotides: TGCAGCGCTCGGGACTCAACTTACAATGAGCAGTACTTC.

There are a few counts of this clonotype. V is TRBV28 and J is TRBJ2-5; TRBD2 is a possible D gene (6 bases). The V end lost 8 bases, the J end lost 1 base, and 8 bases lay between the germline ends. This CDR3 spans 12 amino acids. CDR1 and CDR2 from the germline V gene are MDHEN and SYDVKM. CDR3 residues: CASGGIQETQYF. The DNA of the CDR3 is TGTGCCAGCGGAGGGATCCAAGAGACCCAGTACTTC.

As regards this clonotype: This may be a read error, as it is one base from a much larger clone. The gene calls are TRBV9 and TRBJ2-1; D perhaps matches TRBD1 (5 bases). CDR1 is SGDLS and CDR2 is YYNGEE in the germline V gene. V was trimmed by 0 bases and J by 0 bases, leaving 13 bases between them. The CDR3 length is 17 residues. CDR3 bases: TGTGCCAGCAGCGTAGACGAAGGGGTGTTCTCCTACAATGAGCAGTTCTTC. It yields the protein CASSVDEGVFSYNEQFF. Full variable domain (outside the CDR3, taken from reference TRBV9 and TRBJ2-1): DSGVTQTPKHLITATGQRVTLRCSPRSGDLSVYWYQQSLDQGLQFLIQYYNGEERAKGNILERFSAQQFPDLHSELNLSSLELGDSALYFCASSVDEGVFSYNEQFFGPGTRLTVL.

CDR3 amino acids: CATSRERQGVYEQYF. The CDR3 region has the DNA TGTGCCACCAGCAGAGAGCGACAGGGCGTATACGAGCAGTACTTC. This chain joins TRBV15 and TRBJ2-4; 7 nucleotides align to TRBD1. The J call may be incorrect, as the DNA end agrees better with TRBJ2-7. The CDR3 contains 15 residues. Germline V gene lookup returns CDR1 LNHNV and CDR2 YYDKDF (reference sequence).

In regard to this clonotype: At one end the junction does not follow the germline gene, possibly because of a read error. The chain is built from TRBV29-1 and TRBJ2-3; possibly TRBD1 or TRBD2 for D (5 bases each). The germline V gene has CDR1 SQVTM and CDR2 ANQGSEA. CDR3 length: 13 residues. The CDR3 here is CSVVRDHADTRYF. The CDR3 DNA follows: TGCAGCGTTGTACGGGACCACGCAGATACGCGGTATTTT.

The CDR3 region is CAWSRVYGYTF. The CDR3 nucleotides are TGTGCCTGGAGCAGAGTCTATGGCTACACCTTC. This rearrangement joins TRBV30 to TRBJ1-2; D remains ambiguous. The CDR3 is 11 residues long. The germline CDR1 and CDR2 sequences are GTSNPN and SVGIG (reference sequence). V lost 3 bases and J 4 bases, leaving 6 bases between the germline ends.

This clonotype was detected many times. The rearrangement links TRBV20-1 to TRBJ1-2; 8 bases line up with TRBD1. CDR1 and CDR2 (germline): DFQATT, SNEGSKA (reference sequence). The CDR3 extends over 14 amino acids. The J segment lost 7 bases and the V segment lost 1 base, leaving 8 bases of the junction unmatched. The CDR3 is CSARVPGQGSGYTF. The DNA of the CDR3 is TGCAGTGCTAGAGTACCTGGACAGGGAAGTGGCTACACCTTC.

Worth noting for this clonotype: One end of the junction is discordant with germline, which a read error may explain. The chain carries TRBV27 and TRBJ1-4; D unresolved. Per germline, CDR1 MNHEY and CDR2 SMNVEV (reference sequence). This CDR3 is 15 amino acids long. CDR3 residues: CASSRSIGTSEILFF. As DNA, the CDR3 is TGTGCCAGCAGTAGGTCCATCGGCACCTCAGAAATACTGTTTTTT.

CDR3 sequence reads: CASSLRGHYEQYF. The DNA of the CDR3 is TGTGCCAGCAGCTTAAGGGGACACTACGAGCAGTACTTC. J is TRBJ2-7 and V is TRBV7-8; D may be TRBD1 (6 bases). With 2 bases removed from V and 3 bases from J, the gap between germline ends came to 8 bases. The CDR3 totals 13 residues. Germline CDR1 and CDR2: SGHVS and FQNEAQ.